Each of the 7 T cell receptor beta chains below was sequenced from the same sample in a study of T cell repertoires in cytomegalovirus infection. TCRdb independently ran MiXCR on the reads; one entry per CDR3 protein. Among approximately 990,000 distinct CDR3 sequences listed, approximately 31% were seen once. The antigens of these receptors remain unknown. The source material was cultured CD8+ T cells from PBMCs, sampled from culture after CMV antigen stimulation. Receptors were obtained from a human donor in good health (CMV status not recorded). Some clones in this sample may be carry-over from other donors' samples.

This chain joins TRBV19 and TRBJ2-3; TRBD1 matches at 8 bases. Germline CDR1 and CDR2: LNHDA and SQIVND (reference sequence). The CDR3 spans 16 residues. V lost 3 bases to trimming and J lost 5 bases; unmatched junction nucleotides: 10. The CDR3 nucleotides are TGTGCCAGTAGTATCTTCGGCGACAGGGGTGGAGATACGCAGTATTTT. Its translation is CASSIFGDRGGDTQYF.

This clonotype was recorded many times. The rearrangement uses TRBV6-2 or TRBV6-3 and TRBJ2-1; D unclear. The CDR3 runs to 14 residues. V was cut by 7 bases and J by 0 bases, with 10 bases left in between. CDR1 and CDR2 (germline): MNHEY, SVGEGT. The CDR3: CASTLTLSYNEQFF. DNA of the CDR3: TGTGCCAGCACCTTGACCCTCTCCTACAATGAGCAGTTCTTC.

The sample holds many counts of this clonotype. The chain has TRBV10-1 and TRBJ2-5; tentative D call: TRBD2 (6 bases). Germline V gene data show CDR1 as WNHNN and CDR2 as SYGVQD (reference sequence). The length of the CDR3 is 15 residues. V lost 0 bases and J lost 2, with 10 bases in between. CDR3 sequence (DNA): TGCGCCAGCAGTGAGTCGGCGGGGCCGCAAGAGACCCAGTACTTC. Encoded protein: CASSESAGPQETQYF.

This clonotype has only a few counts. CDR3 in amino acids: CASSPGLQTPQPQHF. For the CDR3, the DNA is TGTGCCAGCAGCCCGGGTCTTCAGACCCCTCAGCCCCAGCATTTT. The V gene is TRBV7-8, the J gene TRBJ1-5; D is unresolved. Germline values: CDR1 SGHVS, CDR2 FQNEAQ. Between the trimmed V and J ends, which lost 5 bases and 6 bases, there was a span of 17 bases. This CDR3 contains 15 residues.

This clonotype was detected a few times. This chain joins TRBV3-1 and TRBJ1-1; 11 nucleotides agree with TRBD1. Losses at the gene ends were 4 bases for V and 1 base for J; bases not matched to a gene: 8. CDR3 size: 17 residues. Germline loops: CDR1 LGHDT, CDR2 YNNKEL (reference sequence). The CDR3 DNA sequence: TGTGCCAGCAGCCGTCCCGGGACAGGGGGTCCGAACACTGAAGCTTTCTTT. Protein product: CASSRPGTGGPNTEAFF.

This clonotype was seen a handful of times. The gene calls are TRBV20-1 and TRBJ2-5; no firm D call. Trimming took off 3 bases at V and 5 bases at J, with 4 bases between the two ends. The V gene's germline CDR1 is DFQATT and CDR2 SNEGSKA (reference sequence). The CDR3 totals 10 residues. The CDR3: CSASQETQYF. CDR3 sequence (DNA): TGCAGTGCTAGTCAGGAGACCCAGTACTTC.

Notes on this clonotype: Compared with germline, one end of the junction differs, possibly owing to a read error. J is TRBJ2-1 and V is TRBV4-1; D may be TRBD1 or TRBD2 (5 bases each). The CDR3 is 14 amino acids. Germline V CDR1 and CDR2: MGHRA, YSYEKL. The CDR3 loop is CASSEEDSPGLWVF. CDR3 nucleotides: TGCGCCAGCAGCGAGGAAGACAGTCCAGGACTTTGGGTCTTC.